What follows are 27 T cell receptor beta chains derived from one specimen sequenced in a study of CD8+CD57+ T cells in acquired aplastic anemia. Profiles of TCR beta VDJ and CDR3 were generated from a genomic DNA template. TCRdb independently ran MiXCR on the reads; one entry per CDR3 protein. Of under 500,000 distinct CDR3 sequences listed, more than 25% are singletons. Whoever was chosen for sequencing had shown CD8+CD57+ cell expansion by flow cytometry. Sequencing was done on a sample of sorted CD4+, CD8+, or CD8+CD57+ T cells (not recorded which) from PBMCs. The receptors derive from a human donor with aplastic anemia.

About this clonotype itself: A much larger clone lies a single base off, so this may be a read error. The rearrangement joins TRBV20-1 to TRBJ2-5, with TRBD2 identical over 8 bases. The CDR3 runs to 14 residues. CDR1 and CDR2 from the germline V gene are DFQATT and SNEGSKA (reference sequence). The V and J ends lost 5 bases and 4 bases, in that order; junction bases with no gene match: 9. CDR3 DNA: TGCAGTGCTGGAGTACGGGGGGGAGGAGAGACCCAGTACTTC. It yields the protein CSAGVRGGGETQYF.

The sample holds a few counts of this clonotype. This chain links TRBV7-9 with TRBJ1-1; D call uncertain. This CDR3 is 14 amino acids long. The germline V gene has CDR1 SEHNR and CDR2 FQNEAQ (reference sequence). Trimming stripped 4 bases from V and 0 bases from J, with 9 bases between. The CDR3 region is CASSSTAMNTEAFF. The CDR3 DNA follows: TGTGCCAGCAGCTCTACAGCTATGAACACTGAAGCTTTCTTT.

The chain couples TRBV14 to TRBJ2-7, with D uncertain. The CDR3 length is 12 residues. The germline gives CDR1 SGHDN, CDR2 FVKESK. Trimming took 2 bases from V and 9 from J, leaving 11 bases between them. The DNA of the CDR3 is TGTGCCAGCAGCCAAAGCGAGGCGCCGCAGTACTTC. It is translated as CASSQSEAPQYF.

For the CDR3, the DNA is TGTGCCAGCAGTTTTGGGGCCGATAATTCACCCCTCCACTTT. This translates into CASSFGADNSPLHF. The V and J genes are TRBV2 and TRBJ1-6, with a tentative D call TRBD1 (5 bases). Germline CDR1 is SNHLY and CDR2 is FYNNEI. The CDR3 has 14 residues. The V and J ends lost 5 bases and 5 bases respectively, with 10 bases between them.

This clonotype was counted many times. This sequence joins TRBV20-1 and TRBJ1-2; TRBD1 might be the D (5 bases). Germline V gene sequence: CDR1 DFQATT, CDR2 SNEGSKA (reference sequence). V lost 3 bases, J lost 8 bases, and 16 bases lay in between. The CDR3 totals 13 residues. Here the CDR3 DNA reads TGCAGTGCTAGTGAAAGACAGTTAAACGGCTACACCTTC. It yields the protein CSASERQLNGYTF.

This clonotype appeared many times. The rearrangement links TRBV2 to TRBJ2-7; 13 bases agree with TRBD2. The V and J ends lost 6 bases and 2 bases, in that order; junction bases with no gene match: 4. The CDR3 has 15 amino acids. CDR1 is SNHLY, CDR2 FYNNEI, per germline. CDR3: CASRPGTSGTYEQYF. The DNA for the CDR3 is TGTGCCAGCAGGCCCGGGACTAGCGGGACCTACGAGCAGTACTTC.

This clonotype has at least ten counts. The rearrangement uses TRBV24-1 and TRBJ2-1; 9 nucleotides line up with TRBD1. The CDR3 length is 17 residues. Germline V lookup: CDR1 KGHDR, CDR2 SFDVKD. V was pared by 2 bases and J by 0 bases, with 4 bases of the junction left unmatched. This chain's CDR3 is CATSDSGTGSSYNEQFF. The CDR3 bases are TGTGCCACCAGTGATTCGGGGACAGGGTCCTCCTACAATGAGCAGTTCTTC.

J is TRBJ2-7 and V is TRBV6-1; no reliable D call. The germline CDR1 and CDR2 sequences are MNHNS and SASEGT. V was clipped by 6 bases and J by 6 bases, with 12 bases between them. The CDR3 contains 12 residues. Written as DNA, the CDR3 is TGTGCCAGCAGGAAAGATCCGGGCGAGCAGTACTTC. Residues: CASRKDPGEQYF.

In this sample, this clonotype turned up a few times. A read error may explain this, as a much larger clone is one base away. V usage is TRBV2 and J usage is TRBJ1-6; 8 positions agree with TRBD1. The length of the CDR3 is 15 residues. Germline trimming cut 4 bases from V and 8 bases from J; bases unmatched to any gene: 7. CDR1 is SNHLY and CDR2 is FYNNEI in the germline V gene. The CDR3 is CASSGTGRGDSPLHF. CDR3 DNA sequence: TGTGCCAGCAGTGGGACAGGGAGGGGTGATTCACCCCTCCACTTT.

This clonotype was recorded at least ten times. J is TRBJ2-4 and V is TRBV2; 10 bases are shared with TRBD2. CDR1 is SNHLY and CDR2 is FYNNEI in the germline V gene. V trimming: 11 bases; J trimming: 5 bases; junction bases outside the gene matches: 12. There are 15 residues in the CDR3. The CDR3 nucleotides are TGTGCCGTGCGAGGCGGACTAGCGGATCAAAACATTCAGTACTTC. Amino acids: CAVRGGLADQNIQYF.

This clonotype appeared a few times. The chain uses TRBV25-1 and TRBJ1-2; a possible D gene is TRBD1 (6 bases). CDR1 and CDR2 from the germline V gene are MGHDK and SYGVNS. V was shortened by 3 bases and J by 4 bases, with 12 bases between the two germline ends. This CDR3 region has 14 residues. Here the CDR3 DNA reads TGTGCCAGCAGTGAGGACAGTAGGGCCTATGGCTACACCTTC. Residues: CASSEDSRAYGYTF.

In its sample, this clonotype was seen many times. This chain joins TRBV20-1 and TRBJ2-7, with TRBD2 as a possible D gene (6 bases). This CDR3 is built from 14 residues. Germline CDR1 DFQATT, CDR2 SNEGSKA (reference sequence). Trimming left V 1 base short and J 4 bases short, with 14 bases between. CDR3 bases: TGCAGTGCTAGAGTCCCAGCGGGCCGATACGAGCAGTACTTC. Translating it yields CSARVPAGRYEQYF.

Notes on this clonotype: This may be a read error: a much more frequent sequence differs by one nucleotide. The chain uses TRBV20-1 and TRBJ2-7; D ambiguous. This CDR3 region has 14 residues. V lost 3 bases and J 0 bases, leaving 12 bases between the germline ends. Germline loops: CDR1 DFQATT, CDR2 SNEGSKA (reference sequence). As DNA, the CDR3 is TGCAGTGCTAGTGACGGATCCGTCTCCTACGAGCAGTACTTC. It yields the protein CSASDGSVSYEQYF.

This clonotype was detected ten times or more. The V gene is TRBV7-9, the J gene TRBJ1-2; no clear D gene. The CDR3 is 11 amino acids. Germline loops: CDR1 SEHNR, CDR2 FQNEAQ (reference sequence). Trimming stripped 3 bases from V and 7 bases from J, with 6 bases between. The CDR3 region is CASSFGPGYTF. Here the CDR3 DNA reads TGTGCCAGCAGCTTCGGGCCTGGCTACACCTTC.

In the case of this clonotype: A much more abundant neighbour one base away suggests this may be a read error. The V call is TRBV2, the J call TRBJ1-4; a possible D gene is TRBD1 (5 bases). The CDR3 consists of 15 residues. In germline, CDR1 is SNHLY, CDR2 FYNNEI. V dropped 6 bases and J dropped 3 bases, with 14 bases sitting between them. Here the CDR3 reads CASSDATGANEKLFF. CDR3 coding DNA: TGTGCCAGCAGCGATGCAACAGGCGCTAATGAAAAACTGTTTTTT.

As to this clonotype: This may be a read error, as it is one base from a much larger clone. The chain has TRBV25-1 and TRBJ2-2, with TRBD1 as a possible D gene (5 bases). Trimming removed 4 bases from V and 4 bases from J, with 10 bases in between. Germline V gene data show CDR1 as MGHDK and CDR2 as SYGVNS. The CDR3 has 14 amino acids. In DNA, the CDR3 is TGTGCCAGCAGTGGGGAAGGGGTCACCGGGGAGCTGTTTTTT. Protein sequence: CASSGEGVTGELFF.

This clonotype has a count of ten or more. The gene calls are TRBV2 and TRBJ2-3, with 9 bases aligning to TRBD2. The germline V gene encodes CDR1 SNHLY and CDR2 FYNNEI. This CDR3 region has 14 residues. Trimming at V came to 10 bases and at J to 5 bases, leaving 10 bases not matched to a gene. In nucleotides, the CDR3 is TGTGCCACGATTATAGCGGGGGTTGGAGATACGCAGTATTTT. Amino acid sequence: CATIIAGVGDTQYF.

This clonotype was recorded many times. This rearrangement joins TRBV19 to TRBJ1-5; 7 bases are a match to TRBD1. Germline trimming cut 6 bases from V and 4 bases from J; bases unmatched to any gene: 12. The CDR3 totals 16 residues. Germline V CDR1 and CDR2: LNHDA, SQIVND (reference sequence). CDR3: CASRTLDRAGNQPQHF. The DNA for the CDR3 is TGTGCCAGTAGAACTCTCGACAGGGCAGGGAATCAGCCCCAGCATTTT.

This clonotype showed up many times. The V gene is TRBV20-1, the J gene TRBJ1-2; D possibly corresponds to TRBD1 (6 bases). The CDR3 runs 15 residues. In germline, CDR1 is DFQATT, CDR2 SNEGSKA (reference sequence). Trimming removed 3 bases from V and 1 base from J, with 15 bases in between. The CDR3: CSARGAGALNYGYTF. Here the CDR3 DNA reads TGCAGTGCTAGGGGGGCAGGGGCACTTAACTATGGCTACACCTTC.

This clonotype appeared a few times. The chain carries TRBV30 and TRBJ1-3, with D unclear. Trimming pared 0 bases from V and 0 bases from J, leaving 9 bases between. There are 15 residues in the CDR3. CDR1 and CDR2 from the germline V gene are GTSNPN and SVGIG (reference sequence). This CDR3 reads CAWSVSIRSGNTIYF. CDR3 in DNA: TGTGCCTGGAGTGTATCTATTCGCTCTGGAAACACCATATATTTT.

The table lists this clonotype with many counts. The V gene is TRBV9, the J gene TRBJ2-1; D unresolved. Germline V gives CDR1 SGDLS, CDR2 YYNGEE. The CDR3 contains 11 residues. Trimming stripped 3 bases from V and 7 bases from J, with 5 bases between. The CDR3 nucleotides read TGTGCCAGCAGCGGAAGGAATGAGCAGTTCTTC. The encoded protein is CASSGRNEQFF. The whole variable domain, filled in from reference TRBV9 and TRBJ2-1, reads DSGVTQTPKHLITATGQRVTLRCSPRSGDLSVYWYQQSLDQGLQFLIQYYNGEERAKGNILERFSAQQFPDLHSELNLSSLELGDSALYFCASSGRNEQFFGPGTRLTVL.

This clonotype came up a few times. The chain joins TRBV6-1 to TRBJ2-1; possible D gene TRBD2, 5 bases. Trimming stripped 1 base from V and 8 bases from J, with 9 bases between. There are 13 residues in the CDR3. Per the germline V gene, CDR1 is MNHNS and CDR2 is SASEGT. CDR3 amino acids: CASSEVGADEQFF. In DNA, the CDR3 is TGTGCCAGCAGTGAAGTGGGAGCAGATGAGCAGTTCTTC.

This clonotype was counted at least ten times. The J gene is TRBJ1-1, the V gene TRBV4-1; unclear D gene. This CDR3 is built from 13 residues. V was cut by 0 bases and J by 5 bases, with 7 bases left in between. The germline gives CDR1 MGHRA, CDR2 YSYEKL. This CDR3 reads CASSQDGGTEAFF. CDR3 nucleotides: TGCGCCAGCAGCCAAGATGGCGGGACTGAAGCTTTCTTT.

By sample share, this clonotype is medium-sized. The chain carries TRBV19 and TRBJ2-7; no reliable D call. Germline V gene sequence: CDR1 LNHDA, CDR2 SQIVND (reference sequence). With 5 bases removed from V and 3 bases from J, the gap between germline ends came to 2 bases. The CDR3 is 10 amino acids. CDR3: CASSRYEQYF. In DNA form, the CDR3 reads TGTGCCAGTAGTCGCTACGAGCAGTACTTC.

The rearrangement joins TRBV15 to TRBJ2-7; 7 bases fit TRBD2. TRBJ2-1 explains the end of the DNA better; the J call may be wrong. Germline V CDR1 and CDR2: LNHNV, YYDKDF (reference sequence). This CDR3 contains 12 residues. The CDR3 coding sequence is TGTGCCACCAGGGGACTAACTAATGAGCAGTTCTTC. This gives the protein CATRGLTNEQFF.

Concerning this clonotype: It may be a read error: a sequence one base away is much more abundant. CDR3 sequence reads: CASSAIQVSTGELFF. CDR3 in DNA: TGTGCCAGCAGCGCGATACAGGTCAGCACCGGGGAGCTGTTTTTT. The chain is built from TRBV9 and TRBJ2-2; a possible D gene is TRBD1 (5 bases). V lost 3 bases and J lost 4, with 13 bases in between. The germline V gene has CDR1 SGDLS and CDR2 YYNGEE. The CDR3 has 15 amino acids.

This chain uses TRBV9 with TRBJ2-3, with 10 bases lining up with TRBD2. Germline V gene sequence: CDR1 SGDLS, CDR2 YYNGEE. The CDR3 is made up of 17 amino acids. Losses at the gene ends were 2 bases for V and 4 bases for J; bases not matched to a gene: 10. CDR3 in amino acids: CASSVVGASGSPDTQYF. CDR3 nucleotides: TGTGCCAGCAGCGTCGTAGGGGCTAGCGGGAGCCCAGATACGCAGTATTTT.